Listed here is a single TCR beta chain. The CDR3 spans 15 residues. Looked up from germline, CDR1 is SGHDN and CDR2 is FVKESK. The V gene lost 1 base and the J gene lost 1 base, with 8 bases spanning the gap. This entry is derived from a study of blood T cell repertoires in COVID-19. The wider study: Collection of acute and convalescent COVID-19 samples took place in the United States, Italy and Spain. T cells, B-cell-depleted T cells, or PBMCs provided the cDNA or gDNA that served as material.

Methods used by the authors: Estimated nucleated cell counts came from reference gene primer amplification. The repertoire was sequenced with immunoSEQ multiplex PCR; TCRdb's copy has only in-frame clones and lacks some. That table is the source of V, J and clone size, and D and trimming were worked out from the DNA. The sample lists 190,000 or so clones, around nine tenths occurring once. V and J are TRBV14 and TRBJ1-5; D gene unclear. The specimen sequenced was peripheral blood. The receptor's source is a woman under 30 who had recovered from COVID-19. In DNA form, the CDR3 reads TGTGCCAGCAGCCAAGGTCAGTCGAGCAATCAGCCCCAGCATTTT. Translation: CASSQGQSSNQPQHF.